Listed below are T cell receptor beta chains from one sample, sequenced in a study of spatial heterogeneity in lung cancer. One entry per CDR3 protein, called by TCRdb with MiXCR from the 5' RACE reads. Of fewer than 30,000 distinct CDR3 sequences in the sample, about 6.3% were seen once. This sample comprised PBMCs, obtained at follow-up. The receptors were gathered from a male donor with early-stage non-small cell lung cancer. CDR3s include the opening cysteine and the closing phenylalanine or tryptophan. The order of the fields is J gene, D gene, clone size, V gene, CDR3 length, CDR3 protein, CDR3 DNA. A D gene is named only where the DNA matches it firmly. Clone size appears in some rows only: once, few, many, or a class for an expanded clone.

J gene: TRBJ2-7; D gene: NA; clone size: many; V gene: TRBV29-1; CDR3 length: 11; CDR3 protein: CSVGQTYEQYF; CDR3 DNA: TGCAGCGTTGGGCAGACCTACGAGCAGTACTTC
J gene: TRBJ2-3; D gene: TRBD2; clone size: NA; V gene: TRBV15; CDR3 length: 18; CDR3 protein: CATSRDVGSGGRTDTQYF; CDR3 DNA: TGTGCCACCAGCAGAGATGTGGGGAGCGGGGGGCGCACAGATACGCAGTATTTT
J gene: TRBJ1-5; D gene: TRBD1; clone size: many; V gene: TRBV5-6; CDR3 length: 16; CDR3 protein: CASSLRGTARNQPQHF; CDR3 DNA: TGTGCCAGCAGCCTGAGGGGGACAGCTCGAAATCAGCCCCAGCATTTT
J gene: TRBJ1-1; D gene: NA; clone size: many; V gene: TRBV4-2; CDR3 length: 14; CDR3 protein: CASSQDWRNTEAFF; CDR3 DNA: TGTGCCAGCAGCCAAGATTGGCGGAACACTGAAGCTTTCTTT
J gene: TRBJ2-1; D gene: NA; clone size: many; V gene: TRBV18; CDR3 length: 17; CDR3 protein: CASSPPSSASSYNEQFF; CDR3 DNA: TGTGCCAGCTCACCACCTTCTAGCGCGAGCTCCTACAATGAGCAGTTCTTC
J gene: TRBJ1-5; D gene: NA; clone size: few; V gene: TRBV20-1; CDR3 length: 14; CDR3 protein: CSARDRRSNQPQHF; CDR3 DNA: TGCAGTGCTAGAGATCGGAGGAGCAATCAGCCCCAGCATTTT
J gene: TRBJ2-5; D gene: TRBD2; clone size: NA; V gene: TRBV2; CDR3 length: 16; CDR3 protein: CASSDVLAVKTETQYF; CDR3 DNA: TGTGCCAGCAGTGATGTACTAGCGGTCAAAACGGAGACCCAGTACTTC
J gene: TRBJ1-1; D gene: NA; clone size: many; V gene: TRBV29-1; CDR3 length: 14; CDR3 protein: CSVLAGGMNTEAFF; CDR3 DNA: TGCAGCGTCCTCGCCGGAGGTATGAACACTGAAGCTTTCTTT
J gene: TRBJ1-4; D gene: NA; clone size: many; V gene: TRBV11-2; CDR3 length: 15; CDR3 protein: CASSLRGRVNEKLFF; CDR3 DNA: TGTGCCAGCAGCTTACGAGGAAGGGTTAATGAAAAACTGTTTTTT
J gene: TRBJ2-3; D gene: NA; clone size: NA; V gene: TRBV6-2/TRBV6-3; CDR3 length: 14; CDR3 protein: CASSYSRATDTQYF; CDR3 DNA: TGTGCCAGCAGTTACTCACGGGCTACAGATACGCAGTATTTT
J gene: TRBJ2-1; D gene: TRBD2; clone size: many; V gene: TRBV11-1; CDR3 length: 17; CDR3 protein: CASSLVSLAGSYNEQFF; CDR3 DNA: TGTGCCAGCAGCTTAGTCTCGCTAGCGGGATCCTACAATGAGCAGTTCTTC
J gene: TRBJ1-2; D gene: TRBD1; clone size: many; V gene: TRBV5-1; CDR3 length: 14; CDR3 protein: CASSPPGQGHGYTF; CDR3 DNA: TGCGCCAGCAGCCCCCCGGGACAGGGTCATGGCTACACCTTC
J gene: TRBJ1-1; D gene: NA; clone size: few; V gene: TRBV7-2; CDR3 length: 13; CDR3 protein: CASTPLGRTEAFF; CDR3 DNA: TGTGCCAGCACCCCTCTCGGGAGGACTGAAGCTTTCTTT
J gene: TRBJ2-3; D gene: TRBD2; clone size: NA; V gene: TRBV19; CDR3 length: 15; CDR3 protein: CASSTGTSGADTQYF; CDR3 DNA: TGTGCCAGTAGTACCGGGACTAGCGGGGCAGATACGCAGTATTTT
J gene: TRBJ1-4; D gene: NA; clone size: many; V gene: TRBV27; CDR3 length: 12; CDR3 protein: CATRGLYEKLFF; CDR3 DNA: TGTGCCACCCGCGGCCTCTATGAAAAACTGTTTTTT
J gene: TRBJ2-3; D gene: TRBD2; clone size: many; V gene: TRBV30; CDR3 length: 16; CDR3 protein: CAWSPPAGEATDTQYF; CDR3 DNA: TGTGCCTGGAGTCCCCCGGCGGGGGAGGCCACAGATACGCAGTATTTT
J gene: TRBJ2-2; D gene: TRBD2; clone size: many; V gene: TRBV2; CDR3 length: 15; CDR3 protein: CASRGLAGASGELFF; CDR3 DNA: TGTGCCAGCAGGGGACTAGCGGGAGCATCCGGGGAGCTGTTTTTT
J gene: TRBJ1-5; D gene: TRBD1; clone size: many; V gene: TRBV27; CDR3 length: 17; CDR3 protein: CASSFDGQGAGNQPQHF; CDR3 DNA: TGTGCCAGCAGTTTCGACGGACAGGGGGCAGGCAATCAGCCCCAGCATTTT
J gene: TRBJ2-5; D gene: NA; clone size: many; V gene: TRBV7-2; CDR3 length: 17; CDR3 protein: CASSLAFGGPGQETQYF; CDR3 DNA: TGTGCCAGCAGCTTAGCGTTTGGCGGGCCCGGGCAAGAGACCCAGTACTTC
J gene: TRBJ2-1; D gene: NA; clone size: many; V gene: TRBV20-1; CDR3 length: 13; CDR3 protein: CSARAGNYNEQFF; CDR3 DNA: TGCAGTGCTAGAGCGGGGAATTACAATGAGCAGTTCTTC